The 21 T cell receptor beta chains presented below share a single source sample, sequenced in a study of T cells in Graves' hyperthyroidism and ophthalmopathy. The source material, RNA transcripts, was used to amplify TCR beta CDR3 regions. A set of HTBI primers served as the primers for a first-round RT-PCR of the TCR CDR3. Each CDR3 protein is one row after TCRdb ran MiXCR on the multiplex PCR reads. Found here are over 350,000 distinct CDR3 sequences, 14% to 15% of them singletons; the top ten hold around 14%. The specimen was blood. Receptor source: a man between 18 and 35 years old with Graves' ophthalmopathy.

This clonotype was recorded many times. The chain combines TRBV24-1 with TRBJ2-3; D gene unclear. The CDR3 contains 15 residues. Trimming left V 0 bases short and J 3 bases short, with 9 bases between. Germline V gene lookup returns CDR1 KGHDR and CDR2 SFDVKD. The CDR3 DNA reads as TGTGCCACCAGTGATTTGCCCGACGTTACAGATACGCAGTATTTT. It translates to CATSDLPDVTDTQYF.

This clonotype was detected ten times or more. The chain carries TRBV12-3 or TRBV12-4 and TRBJ2-5; TRBD2 matches 9 bases. J was trimmed by 2 bases and V by 3 bases; bases with no gene match: 4. The length of the CDR3 is 15 residues. The CDR3 loop is CASSFPAGGQETQYF. In DNA, the CDR3 is TGTGCCAGCAGTTTTCCCGCGGGGGGGCAAGAGACCCAGTACTTC.

V is TRBV30 and J is TRBJ2-2, with TRBD2 matching over 11 bases. Per the germline V gene, CDR1 is GTSNPN and CDR2 is SVGIG (reference sequence). The CDR3 runs to 14 residues. The junction had 5 bases not matched to a gene; V was cut back by 5 bases and J by 6 bases. In DNA form, the CDR3 reads TGTGCCTGGGGCCTAGCGGGAGGCCCCGGGGAGCTGTTTTTT. This codes for CAWGLAGGPGELFF. Full variable domain (rest looked up from reference TRBV30 and TRBJ2-2): SQTIHQWPATLVQPVGSPLSLECTVEGTSNPNLYWYRQAAGRGLQLLFYSVGIGQISSEVPQNLSASRPQDRQFILSSKKLLLSDSGFYLCAWGLAGGPGELFFGEGSRLTVL.

V gene TRBV5-1 combines with J gene TRBJ2-5; D gene uncertain. Trimming cost V 0 bases and J 6 bases, with 15 bases left between them. Germline values: CDR1 SGHRS, CDR2 YFSETQ. The CDR3 length is 15 residues. CDR3 nucleotide sequence: TGCGCCAGCAGCTTGGGGAACACGAGCCTTAAGACCCAGTACTTC. Protein sequence: CASSLGNTSLKTQYF.

This clonotype was picked up a small number of times. V and J are TRBV7-6 and TRBJ1-4, with D unresolved. The CDR3 is 16 residues long. CDR1 is SGHVS and CDR2 is FNYEAQ in the germline V gene. Trimming removed 0 bases at V and 3 bases at J, with 11 bases between. The CDR3, as DNA: TGTGCCAGCAGCTTAGCCCGGCGCGGGGCTAATGAAAAACTGTTTTTT. The encoded protein is CASSLARRGANEKLFF.

Only one count was recorded for this clonotype. The DNA of the CDR3 is TGTGCCAGCAGGACGGGGAGGACAGGGAGCTCCTACAATGAGCAGTTCTTC. Translated, it gives CASRTGRTGSSYNEQFF. The genes are TRBV6-1 and TRBJ2-1; 8 positions match TRBD1. Germline CDR1 is MNHNS and CDR2 is SASEGT. J was trimmed by 0 bases and V by 6 bases; bases with no gene match: 10. The CDR3 totals 17 residues.

This clonotype was recorded many times. This chain uses TRBV2 with TRBJ2-1, with D perhaps assigned TRBD1 or TRBD2 (6 bases each). Trimming took 7 bases from V and 6 from J, leaving 19 bases between them. CDR3 size: 15 residues. Germline V gene sequence: CDR1 SNHLY, CDR2 FYNNEI. The CDR3 spells CASTGKGGSPNEQFF. Here the CDR3 DNA reads TGTGCCAGCACCGGGAAGGGGGGCTCCCCCAATGAGCAGTTCTTC.

This clonotype was counted ten times or more. The chain combines TRBV24-1 with TRBJ1-2; 9 nucleotides match TRBD1. The V and J ends lost 7 bases and 5 bases, in that order; junction bases with no gene match: 13. Per germline, CDR1 KGHDR and CDR2 SFDVKD. CDR3 length: 16 amino acids. CDR3 loop: CATSPGLGQGMYGYTF. The DNA for the CDR3 is TGTGCCACCAGCCCGGGGCTTGGACAGGGGATGTATGGCTACACCTTC.

The table lists this clonotype with many counts. This chain connects TRBV20-1 to TRBJ1-1; perhaps TRBD1 as D (5 bases). This CDR3 is 12 amino acids long. CDR1 and CDR2 (germline): DFQATT, SNEGSKA (reference sequence). The V gene lost 5 bases and the J gene lost 3 bases, with 10 bases spanning the gap. CDR3 loop: CSAELRDTEAFF. The CDR3, as DNA: TGCAGTGCTGAGCTCAGGGACACTGAAGCTTTCTTT.

This clonotype has a handful of counts. The chain is built from TRBV4-1 and TRBJ1-2; D is possibly TRBD1 (6 bases). Germline V gene sequence: CDR1 MGHRA, CDR2 YSYEKL. This CDR3 has 15 residues. V was pared by 0 bases and J by 5 bases, with 13 bases between. In DNA form, the CDR3 reads TGCGCCAGCAGCCAAGAAGACAGGCAGGGGTATGGCTACACCTTC. This sequence encodes CASSQEDRQGYGYTF.

With regard to this clonotype: Compared with germline, one end of the junction differs, possibly owing to a read error. The chain is built from TRBV5-1 and TRBJ2-4, with TRBD1 matching over 8 bases. This CDR3 is built from 16 residues. In germline, CDR1 is SGHRS, CDR2 YFSETQ. The CDR3, as DNA: TGCGCCAGCAGCCCGGGACAGGCCAGAGCCGAAAACTTTCAGTACTTC. This translates into CASSPGQARAENFQYF.

This sequence joins TRBV20-1 and TRBJ2-7; D is tentatively TRBD1 or TRBD2 (12 bases each). This CDR3 is 21 amino acids long. Per germline, CDR1 DFQATT and CDR2 SNEGSKA (reference sequence). V lost 5 bases to trimming and J lost 3 bases, with 38 bases between them. The CDR3 DNA sequence: TGCAGTGCTCGCTCCGGGACAGGGGGCACCGGGACTAGCGGGTGGAGCTACGAGCAGTACTTC. Its translation: CSARSGTGGTGTSGWSYEQYF.

In this sample, this clonotype turned up many times. The chain joins TRBV11-2 to TRBJ2-3; the match to TRBD2 covers 11 bases. The trim removed 6 bases at V and 6 bases at J, leaving 8 bases unmatched. This CDR3 contains 15 residues. Germline-derived CDR1 and CDR2 are SGHAT and FQNNGV. This CDR3 is CASRQLAGAGDTQYF. The CDR3 region has the DNA TGTGCCAGCAGGCAACTAGCGGGAGCTGGGGATACGCAGTATTTT.

This clonotype was counted ten times or more. The CDR3 nucleotides read TGTGCCAGCAGCTTAACCGGGTTTCCGACTGAAGCTTTCTTT. Encoded protein: CASSLTGFPTEAFF. The chain has TRBV11-2 and TRBJ1-1; D not certain. Trimming pared 2 bases from V and 5 bases from J, leaving 12 bases between. The CDR3 is 14 residues long. The germline CDR1 and CDR2 sequences are SGHAT and FQNNGV.

This clonotype has more than one count but fewer than ten. The rearrangement joins TRBV30 to TRBJ2-5; D remains ambiguous. CDR3 size: 11 residues. V lost 0 bases to trimming and J lost 5 bases, with 4 bases between them. Germline V CDR1 and CDR2: GTSNPN, SVGIG (reference sequence). CDR3 amino acids: CAWSVFETQYF. The CDR3 coding sequence is TGTGCCTGGAGTGTTTTTGAGACCCAGTACTTC.

About this clonotype itself: This may come from a read error, since a much larger clone is one base off. V is TRBV5-1 and J is TRBJ2-5; TRBD1 or TRBD2 may be the D gene (6 bases each). The CDR3 spans 14 residues. Trimming left V 3 bases short and J 9 bases short, with 18 bases between. CDR1 is SGHRS, CDR2 YFSETQ, per germline. The CDR3 region is CASSSQGGGEAQYF. CDR3 bases: TGCGCCAGCAGCTCACAGGGAGGAGGCGAGGCCCAGTACTTC.

The chain recombines TRBV30 with TRBJ2-3, with TRBD1 identical over 8 bases. V dropped 2 bases and J dropped 2; count of bases not matched to a gene: 6. The CDR3 totals 15 residues. Germline loops: CDR1 GTSNPN, CDR2 SVGIG (reference sequence). The CDR3 DNA sequence: TGTGCCTGGAGTACAGGGGGATTTTCCACAGATACGCAGTATTTT. Residues: CAWSTGGFSTDTQYF.

In regard to this clonotype: The junction differs from germline at one of its ends, possibly a read error. The chain employs TRBV2 and TRBJ2-7; a possible D gene is TRBD2 (5 bases). The CDR3 has 12 amino acids. Germline values: CDR1 SNHLY, CDR2 FYNNEI. The CDR3 DNA is TGTGCCAGCTCCGGACTTCTCTACGTGCAGTACTTC. Protein product: CASSGLLYVQYF.

This clonotype was seen a few times. As DNA, the CDR3 is TGCAGTGCCAGCTCAGACACGAGCTCTGGAAACACCATATATTTT. Its translation is CSASSDTSSGNTIYF. The chain carries TRBV20-1 and TRBJ1-3; D is undetermined. V dropped 6 bases and J dropped 0 bases, with 15 bases sitting between them. Germline V gives CDR1 DFQATT, CDR2 SNEGSKA (reference sequence). The CDR3 covers 15 residues.

This clonotype was observed a few times. The chain couples TRBV7-9 to TRBJ2-7; D is uncertain. This CDR3 is 13 amino acids long. Germline V CDR1 and CDR2: SEHNR, FQNEAQ (reference sequence). V dropped 6 bases and J dropped 1 base, with 10 bases sitting between them. The CDR3 loop reads CASSLTTSYEQYF. CDR3 in DNA: TGTGCCAGCAGTCTAACTACGTCCTACGAGCAGTACTTC.

This clonotype has ten or more counts. The chain links TRBV29-1 to TRBJ2-3; D unresolved. V was cut by 5 bases and J by 4 bases, with 16 bases left in between. CDR3 length equals 14 residues. Germline V gene sequence: CDR1 SQVTM, CDR2 ANQGSEA. For the CDR3, the DNA is TGCAGCGTTAATGGTGGCAAAAAGGCAGATACGCAGTATTTT. Translated: CSVNGGKKADTQYF.